One sample yielded the 10 T cell receptor beta chains listed below, sequenced in a study of T-cell reconstitution after alpha-beta-depleted transplantation in children. Unique molecular identifiers were incorporated during preparation of the TCRbeta library. One entry per CDR3 protein results from TCRdb running MiXCR on the PCR reads. The sample lists about 480,000 distinct CDR3 sequences, roughly an eighth occurring once. The specimen comprised PBMCs from the stem cell graft donor, sampled from the stem cell graft. The receptors were sampled from a human donor who donated a stem cell graft to a child with combined immunodeficiency.

This chain uses TRBV6-4 with TRBJ2-2; D not certain. Germline V gene sequence: CDR1 MRHNA, CDR2 SNTAGT. The CDR3 spans 13 residues. Trimming removed 2 bases from V and 3 bases from J, with 4 bases in between. Written as DNA, the CDR3 is TGTGCCAGCAGTGACATATACACCGGGGAGCTGTTTTTT. Encoded protein: CASSDIYTGELFF.

This clonotype was counted between two and nine times. CDR3 protein: CSVAGTGVGEQYF. The CDR3 nucleotides read TGCAGCGTCGCCGGGACAGGGGTGGGCGAGCAGTACTTC. The chain couples TRBV29-1 to TRBJ2-7, with TRBD1 identical over 10 bases. CDR3 length: 13 residues. V lost 6 bases and J lost 6; bases outside the gene matches: 8. Germline V CDR1 and CDR2: SQVTM, ANQGSEA.

This clonotype was recorded a few times. The chain is built from TRBV21-1 and TRBJ1-5. TRBV21-1 is a pseudogene. This CDR3 region has 15 residues. CDR3 nucleotides: TGTGCCAGCAGCAAAGTTTCTCAACCTAATCAGCCCCAGCATTTT. Translated, it gives CASSKVSQPNQPQHF.

The sample holds many counts of this clonotype. The chain combines TRBV7-9 with TRBJ2-3; D might be TRBD2 (5 bases). Trimming removed 3 bases from V and 0 bases from J, with 7 bases in between. The germline gives CDR1 SEHNR, CDR2 FQNEAQ (reference sequence). This CDR3 is 14 amino acids long. CDR3 loop: CASSFSDSTDTQYF. In DNA form, the CDR3 reads TGTGCCAGCAGCTTTAGCGACAGCACAGATACGCAGTATTTT. Looking up the rest from reference TRBV7-9 and TRBJ2-3 gives the full variable domain: DTGVSQNPRHKITKRGQNVTFRCDPISEHNRLYWYRQTLGQGPEFLTYFQNEAQLEKSRLLSDRFSAERPKGSFSTLEIQRTEQGDSAMYLCASSFSDSTDTQYFGPGTRLTVL.

The sample holds a few counts of this clonotype. V usage is TRBV12-3 or TRBV12-4 and J usage is TRBJ2-3; D gene ambiguous. The CDR3 totals 15 residues. Trimming cost V 8 bases and J 2 bases, with 17 bases left between them. CDR3: CASGDGARPTDTQYF. The CDR3 DNA reads as TGTGCCAGCGGCGACGGCGCCCGTCCCACAGATACGCAGTATTTT.

This clonotype was observed many times. The chain joins TRBV4-3 to TRBJ1-2; D remains unclear. The germline V gene encodes CDR1 LGHNA and CDR2 YSLEER. The CDR3 is 17 residues long. V lost 0 bases, J lost 7 bases, and 21 bases lay in between. CDR3 nucleotides: TGCGCCAGCAGCCAAGACGGGATGCGGTTCGCCGGTTCTGGCTACACCTTC. Protein sequence: CASSQDGMRFAGSGYTF.

This clonotype was found a few times. The chain joins TRBV5-5 to TRBJ2-4; D call uncertain. Between the trimmed V and J ends, which lost 3 bases and 5 bases, there was a span of 9 bases. CDR3 length: 13 residues. Germline CDR1 reads SGHKS; CDR2 reads YYEKEE (reference sequence). The CDR3 nucleotides read TGTGCCAGCAGCTCACCCCCCGAAAACATTCAGTACTTC. It translates to CASSSPPENIQYF.

This clonotype was observed a handful of times. This clone may be a read error of a much larger clone one base away. The V gene is TRBV13, the J gene TRBJ1-6; no reliable D call. The CDR3 spans 12 residues. Germline CDR1 is PRHDT and CDR2 is FYEKMQ (reference sequence). V was shortened by 2 bases and J by 8 bases, with 4 bases between the two germline ends. This chain's CDR3 is CASSLYDSPLHF. DNA of the CDR3: TGTGCCAGCAGCTTATATGATTCACCCCTCCACTTT.

This clonotype was found a few times. The chain is built from TRBV7-9 and TRBJ2-2, with 9 bases fitting TRBD1. The V gene's germline CDR1 is SEHNR and CDR2 FQNEAQ (reference sequence). The J segment lost 4 bases and the V segment lost 6 bases, leaving 6 bases of the junction unmatched. CDR3 length: 15 residues. CDR3 sequence: CASSQNRGRTGELFF. DNA for the CDR3: TGTGCCAGCAGTCAAAACAGGGGGCGCACCGGGGAGCTGTTTTTT.

The V call is TRBV6-1, the J call TRBJ2-7; no clear D. Deletions cut 7 bases from V and 7 bases from J, with 17 bases between. The CDR3 contains 13 residues. CDR1 is MNHNS and CDR2 is SASEGT in the germline V gene. CDR3 region: CASNVPGQGEQYF. The CDR3 DNA sequence: TGTGCCAGCAATGTTCCAGGCCAAGGAGAGCAGTACTTC.